The 19 T cell receptor beta chains in this list originate from one sample, sequenced in a study of cytomegalovirus exposure and HLA in healthy donors. Vbeta (60) and Jbeta (13) primers were used in the PCR. Clones were sequenced by immunoSEQ multiplex PCR, and TCRdb holds only the in-frame ones, with some missing. The repertoire holds about 110,000 clones, with around 85% as singletons. Sequences were obtained from PBMCs. All receptors come from a man aged 25-45 years in good health and CMV-seropositive.

The V gene is TRBV25-1, the J gene TRBJ2-7; weak D call: TRBD2 (5 bases). The germline V and J ends were trimmed by 1 base and 8 bases, with 12 bases remaining between them. CDR3 length: 13 residues. Per the germline V gene, CDR1 is MGHDK and CDR2 is SYGVNS. The CDR3 nucleotides read TGTGCCAGCAGTGAATCGAATTCGGGAAAGCAGTACTTC. It encodes CASSESNSGKQYF.

V gene TRBV7-8 combines with J gene TRBJ1-2; 7 bases agree with TRBD1. The CDR3 loop spans 16 amino acids. With V trimmed by 4 bases and J by 2 bases, 10 bases remained unmatched. Germline V CDR1 and CDR2: SGHVS, FQNEAQ. The CDR3 bases are TGTGCCAGCAGCTCCAAGGGACAGTTCTCGAACTATGGCTACACCTTC. This encodes CASSSKGQFSNYGYTF.

Comment on this clone: One junction end does not reproduce the germline sequence, and a read error may be involved. This rearrangement joins TRBV28 to TRBJ1-4; D remains unclear. The CDR3 consists of 15 residues. Germline V gene lookup returns CDR1 MDHEN and CDR2 SYDVKM. This CDR3 reads CASSLSPGHGEKLFF. Written as DNA, the CDR3 is TGTGCCAGCAGCTTATCACCTGGGCACGGTGAAAAACTGTTTTTT. The entire variable domain, with the rest obtained from reference TRBV28 and TRBJ1-4, is as follows: DVKVTQSSRYLVKRTGEKVFLECVQDMDHENMFWYRQDPGLGLRLIYFSYDVKMKEKGDIPEGYSVSREKKERFSLILESASTNQTSMYLCASSLSPGHGEKLFFGSGTQLSVL.

The chain links TRBV2 to TRBJ2-7; 9 nucleotides match TRBD1. Germline V gene lookup returns CDR1 SNHLY and CDR2 FYNNEI. V was clipped by 1 base and J by 5 bases; unmatched bases: 6. The CDR3 covers 15 residues. The CDR3: CASSEVGDRVDEQYF. The CDR3, as DNA: TGTGCCAGCAGTGAAGTGGGGGACAGGGTCGACGAGCAGTACTTC.

In its sample, this clone was seen a few times. The CDR3 DNA reads as TGCGCCAGCAGCCTGGACCAGTACGAGCAGTACTTC. Translation: CASSLDQYEQYF. V is TRBV5-1 and J is TRBJ2-7, with D hard to call. Looked up from germline, CDR1 is SGHRS and CDR2 is YFSETQ. V was cut by 4 bases and J by 4 bases, with 9 bases left in between. The length of the CDR3 is 12 residues. Combining the CDR3 with reference TRBV5-1 and TRBJ2-7 gives the whole variable domain KAGVTQTPRYLIKTRGQQVTLSCSPISGHRSVSWYQQTPGQGLQFLFEYFSETQRNKGNFPGRFSGRQFSNSRSEMNVSTLELGDSALYLCASSLDQYEQYFGPGTRLTVT.

The CDR3: CASSIASDYEQYF. The CDR3 nucleotides are TGTGCCAGTAGTATCGCTTCAGACTACGAGCAGTACTTC. The chain links TRBV19 to TRBJ2-7, with unresolved D. V shed 3 bases and J shed 3 bases, with 9 bases lying between them. Germline V gene sequence: CDR1 LNHDA, CDR2 SQIVND (reference sequence). The CDR3 is 13 amino acids. Variable domain in full (rest from reference TRBV19 and TRBJ2-7): DGGITQSPKYLFRKEGQNVTLSCEQNLNHDAMYWYRQDPGQGLRLIYYSQIVNDFQKGDIAEGYSVSREKKESFPLTVTSAQKNPTAFYLCASSIASDYEQYFGPGTRLTVT.

This chain links TRBV29-1 with TRBJ2-5, with D tentatively TRBD1 (5 bases). Trimming left V 2 bases short and J 4 bases short, with 11 bases between. CDR3 size: 13 residues. CDR1 is SQVTM, CDR2 ANQGSEA, per germline. The CDR3 reads CSVESSGLETQYF. CDR3 DNA sequence: TGCAGCGTTGAATCGTCAGGGTTAGAGACCCAGTACTTC.

On this clone: At the DNA level, this CDR3 is encoded by other sequences in the same sample as well. This rearrangement joins TRBV2 to TRBJ2-7; TRBD1 is a possible D gene (6 bases). The CDR3 consists of 14 residues. Per germline, CDR1 SNHLY and CDR2 FYNNEI. V was clipped by 1 base and J by 4 bases, with 11 bases between them. CDR3 sequence reads: CASSEGQGWYEQYF. The CDR3 DNA reads TGTGCCAGCAGTGAAGGGCAGGGGTGGTACGAGCAGTACTTC. The complete variable domain, with remaining parts taken from reference TRBV2 and TRBJ2-7, reads EPEVTQTPSHQVTQMGQEVILRCVPISNHLYFYWYRQILGQKVEFLVSFYNNEISEKSEIFDDQFSVERPDGSNFTLKIRSTKLEDSAMYFCASSEGQGWYEQYFGPGTRLTVT.

CDR3 amino acids: CASSLGQGQETQYF. The CDR3 region has the DNA TGTGCCAGCAGCTTAGGACAGGGGCAAGAGACCCAGTACTTC. This chain uses TRBV7-2 with TRBJ2-5; the match to TRBD1 covers 8 bases. Losses at the gene ends were 1 base for V and 2 bases for J; bases not matched to a gene: 0. In germline, CDR1 is SGHTA, CDR2 FQGNSA. This CDR3 contains 14 residues.

The rearrangement uses TRBV7-3 and TRBJ2-5; 11 nucleotides match TRBD2. The CDR3 consists of 14 residues. Germline values: CDR1 SGHTA, CDR2 FQGTGA. Trimming cost V 5 bases and J 3 bases; bases outside gene matches: 2. The CDR3 DNA is TGTGCCAGCAGCCTACTAGCGGGGGAAGAGACCCAGTACTTC. Its translation is CASSLLAGEETQYF. Filled out from reference TRBV7-3 and TRBJ2-5, the complete variable domain reads GAGVSQTPSNKVTEKGKYVELRCDPISGHTALYWYRQSLGQGPEFLIYFQGTGAADDSGLPNDRFFAVRPEGSVSTLKIQRTERGDSAVYLCASSLLAGEETQYFGPGTRLLVL.

J is TRBJ1-4 and V is TRBV4-2, with 12 bases aligning to TRBD1. Germline CDR1 LGHNA, CDR2 YNFKEQ. V dropped 3 bases and J dropped 8; count of bases not matched to a gene: 1. This CDR3 is built from 14 residues. The DNA of the CDR3 is TGTGCCAGCAGCCAGGGACAGGGGGCGGAAAAACTGTTTTTT. Amino acid sequence: CASSQGQGAEKLFF.

V usage is TRBV10-3 and J usage is TRBJ2-3; 11 bases agree with TRBD2. The CDR3 length is 16 residues. The J segment lost 2 bases and the V segment lost 6 bases, leaving 7 bases of the junction unmatched. Per the germline V gene, CDR1 is ENHRY and CDR2 is SYGVKD. CDR3 sequence: CAIRRGLAATTDTQYF. DNA for the CDR3: TGTGCCATCAGAAGGGGACTAGCGGCGACCACAGATACGCAGTATTTT.

V gene TRBV5-1 combines with J gene TRBJ2-2; the match to TRBD2 covers 10 bases. V lost 4 bases and J lost 6; bases outside the gene matches: 6. CDR1 is SGHRS, CDR2 YFSETQ, per germline. The CDR3 is made up of 15 amino acids. CDR3 nucleotide sequence: TGCGCCAGCAGCACTGGACTAGCGGCATCCGGGGAGCTGTTTTTT. As protein: CASSTGLAASGELFF.

The chain couples TRBV2 to TRBJ2-1; possibly TRBD2 for D (5 bases). Per germline, CDR1 SNHLY and CDR2 FYNNEI. The CDR3 covers 13 residues. With 1 base removed from V and 8 bases from J, the gap between germline ends came to 9 bases. In DNA form, the CDR3 reads TGTGCCAGCAGTGAAGATGTCGGGGATGAGCAGTTCTTC. It is translated as CASSEDVGDEQFF.

The chain is built from TRBV28 and TRBJ1-1; D ambiguous. The CDR3 extends over 11 amino acids. V dropped 3 bases and J dropped 6 bases, with 5 bases sitting between them. Germline lookup yields CDR1 MDHEN and CDR2 SYDVKM. The CDR3 spells CASSLRSEAFF. CDR3 nucleotides: TGTGCCAGCAGTTTGAGGTCTGAAGCTTTCTTT.

The rearrangement joins TRBV29-1 to TRBJ1-1, with 7 positions matching TRBD1. Germline loops: CDR1 SQVTM, CDR2 ANQGSEA. With V trimmed by 7 bases and J by 4 bases, 3 bases remained unmatched. This CDR3 comprises 11 residues. The CDR3 region is CSARQGTEAFF. The CDR3 nucleotides read TGCAGCGCCCGACAGGGCACTGAAGCTTTCTTT.

The rearrangement joins TRBV4-1 to TRBJ2-7; 10 bases map to TRBD2. This CDR3 spans 15 amino acids. With 0 bases clipped from V and 4 bases from J, the junction kept 3 bases outside the gene matches. Per the germline V gene, CDR1 is MGHRA and CDR2 is YSYEKL. The CDR3 DNA is TGCGCCAGCAGCCAAGAGTTAGCGGGGGGTTACGAGCAGTACTTC. Translating it yields CASSQELAGGYEQYF.

CDR3 coding DNA: TGTGCCAGCAGCTTCCGAGTCAGAGCAGGGAATGGCTACACCTTC. This gives the protein CASSFRVRAGNGYTF. The rearrangement uses TRBV7-9 and TRBJ1-2; weak D call: TRBD1 (5 bases). The CDR3 runs to 15 residues. V was shortened by 3 bases and J by 6 bases, with 17 bases between the two germline ends. Germline V CDR1 and CDR2: SEHNR, FQNEAQ (reference sequence). Together with reference TRBV7-9 and TRBJ1-2, the CDR3 gives the full variable domain: DTGVSQNPRHKITKRGQNVTFRCDPISEHNRLYWYRQTLGQGPEFLTYFQNEAQLEKSRLLSDRFSAERPKGSFSTLEIQRTEQGDSAMYLCASSFRVRAGNGYTFGSGTRLTVV.

The CDR3 spells CSARSGYEQFF. CDR3 sequence (DNA): TGCAGTGCTAGATCGGGGTATGAGCAGTTCTTC. The V and J genes are TRBV20-1 and TRBJ2-1, with D perhaps matching TRBD2 (5 bases). Trimming took 2 bases from V and 8 from J, leaving 7 bases between them. The CDR3 consists of 11 residues. CDR1 is DFQATT and CDR2 is SNEGSKA in the germline V gene (reference sequence).